The 9 T cell receptor beta chains below all came from one sample that was sequenced in a study of tumor and adjacent non-tumor tissue in lung cancer. The template was RNA from unsorted bulk tissue. This non-tumor lung sample came from over 3 cm beyond the tumor edge. The library came from three nested PCR rounds adapted from ARM-PCR protocols. In TCRdb, the multiplex PCR reads were re-called with MiXCR into one record per CDR3 protein. The sample holds about 75,000 distinct CDR3 sequences, around 65% seen once. The sample comprised distant non-tumor lung tissue. All receptors derive from a woman between 45 and 65 years old with non-small cell lung cancer.

In the case of this clonotype: A junction boundary mismatches the germline segment, possibly from a read error. The chain joins TRBV11-2 to TRBJ2-5, with D perhaps assigned TRBD1 or TRBD2 (6 bases each). Germline values: CDR1 SGHAT, CDR2 FQNNGV. CDR3 length: 15 amino acids. CDR3 in amino acids: CAGSLVVGGQETQYF. For the CDR3, the DNA is TGTGCCGGCAGCTTAGTGGTTGGGGGGCAAGAGACCCAATACTTC.

This clonotype appeared once. V usage is TRBV11-2 and J usage is TRBJ2-1, with TRBD2 matching 10 bases. This CDR3 spans 16 amino acids. Germline V CDR1 and CDR2: SGHAT, FQNNGV. The V and J ends lost 5 bases and 13 bases, in that order; junction bases with no gene match: 17. CDR3 amino acids: CASSRMMLAGDNQQFF. DNA for the CDR3: TGTGCCAGCAGCCGGATGATGCTAGCGGGGGACAATCAACAGTTCTTC.

As concerns this clonotype: A much larger clone lies a single base off, so this may be a read error. The rearrangement links TRBV4-1 to TRBJ2-1, with 7 bases aligning to TRBD2. From germline, CDR1 is MGHRA and CDR2 YSYEKL. The CDR3 is made up of 19 amino acids. With 4 bases clipped from V and 6 bases from J, the junction kept 21 bases outside the gene matches. The CDR3 is CASSLLQAGRLHFGNEQFF. In DNA form, the CDR3 reads TGCGCCAGCAGCCTTCTTCAAGCGGGGCGCTTACATTTTGGCAATGAGCAGTTCTTC.

Comments on this clonotype: At one boundary the junction diverges from the germline segment, which might be a read error. This sequence joins TRBV6-5 and TRBJ2-2; the D is unclear. From germline, CDR1 is MNHEY and CDR2 SVGAGI. The CDR3 covers 16 residues. CDR3 nucleotides: TGTGCCGGCAGCAGCAGTTTTCCGGGTAGAACCGGGGAGCTGTTTTTT. Translating it yields CAGSSSFPGRTGELFF.

Worth noting for this clonotype: Germline and junction disagree at one end, which may indicate a read error. The chain combines TRBV20-1 with TRBJ2-1; D unresolved. The germline V gene encodes CDR1 DFQATT and CDR2 SNEGSKA (reference sequence). The CDR3 runs to 14 residues. CDR3 in DNA: TGTAGTGCTAGAGTTTTGGAGATCAACAATGAGCAGTTCTTC. Residues: CSARVLEINNEQFF.

Concerning this clonotype itself: The junction departs from the called germline gene at one end, perhaps through a read error. The chain combines TRBV28 with TRBJ2-6; a possible D gene is TRBD1 (5 bases). The CDR3 length is 14 residues. Germline values: CDR1 MDHEN, CDR2 SYDVKM. CDR3 sequence: CASTRSFGANDLTF. CDR3 DNA: TGTGCCAGCACCAGGAGCTTTGGGGCCAACGACCTGACTTTC.

This chain uses TRBV6-6 with TRBJ1-4; no definite D call. The CDR3 is 16 residues long. The germline V gene has CDR1 MNHNY and CDR2 SVGAGI (reference sequence). CDR3 protein: CTSSYSTGVGNEKLFF. In DNA, the CDR3 is TGTACTAGCAGTTACTCGACGGGAGTTGGGAATGAAAAACTGTTTTTT.

This clonotype was counted many times. The chain links TRBV5-6 to TRBJ2-7; possibly TRBD1 or TRBD2 for D (6 bases each). The V end lost 4 bases, the J end lost 2 bases, and 16 bases lay between the germline ends. The CDR3 sequence is 15 residues long. Germline loops: CDR1 SGHDT, CDR2 YYEEEE. CDR3: CASSRRRDNTYEQYF. CDR3 coding DNA: TGTGCCAGCAGCCGACGGAGGGACAACACCTACGAGCAGTACTTC.

This chain connects TRBV11-2 to TRBJ2-1; D perhaps matches TRBD2 (5 bases). The CDR3 runs to 14 residues. The V and J ends lost 6 bases and 3 bases respectively, with 12 bases between them. The V gene's germline CDR1 is SGHAT and CDR2 FQNNGV. CDR3 sequence (DNA): TGTGCCAGCAGTTTCCTAGCCTACTACAATGAGCAGTTCTTC. This sequence encodes CASSFLAYYNEQFF.